The 5 T cell receptor beta chains given below trace back to one sample, sequenced in a study of T cell changes during pregnancy in multiple sclerosis. Clones were sequenced by immunoSEQ multiplex PCR, and TCRdb holds only the in-frame ones, with some missing. The data show around 99,000 clones, approximately 92% seen once. The sequenced sample was peripheral blood, obtained in the first trimester of pregnancy. The receptor set was obtained from a female donor with multiple sclerosis, enrolled in a pregnancy study.

This chain links TRBV25-1 with TRBJ2-1; a weak D match, TRBD1 (6 bases). Looked up from germline, CDR1 is MGHDK and CDR2 is SYGVNS. Trimming removed 2 bases from V and 15 bases from J, with 11 bases in between. This CDR3 has 11 residues. This chain's CDR3 is CASSEGRGRFF. The CDR3 coding sequence is TGTGCCAGCAGTGAAGGCAGGGGCAGGTTCTTC.

V gene TRBV9 combines with J gene TRBJ2-5; 10 nucleotides agree with TRBD2. The J call is uncertain, as TRBJ2-7 better fits the DNA end. This CDR3 has 15 residues. Germline CDR1 SGDLS, CDR2 YYNGEE. CDR3 loop: CASSPRAGGFLEQYF. CDR3 DNA sequence: TGTGCCAGCAGCCCCCGAGCGGGAGGGTTTCTCGAGCAGTACTTC.

The chain uses TRBV9 and TRBJ1-3; tentative D call: TRBD1 (5 bases). Trimming removed 0 bases at V and 8 bases at J, with 18 bases between. The length of the CDR3 is 16 residues. CDR1 and CDR2 from the germline V gene are SGDLS and YYNGEE. The CDR3 loop is CASSVGVGRGGDTIYF. Here the CDR3 DNA reads TGTGCCAGCAGCGTAGGCGTGGGGCGCGGTGGGGACACCATATATTTT.

Regarding this clone: The sample holds other DNA sequences that translate to the same CDR3. This rearrangement joins TRBV5-1 to TRBJ1-1; perhaps TRBD1 as D (5 bases). This CDR3 contains 15 residues. Germline CDR1 reads SGHRS; CDR2 reads YFSETQ. V was cut by 0 bases and J by 0 bases, with 9 bases left in between. The chain's CDR3 is CASSLAGTVNTEAFF. CDR3 in DNA: TGCGCCAGCAGCTTGGCGGGGACTGTGAACACTGAAGCTTTCTTT.

Here the CDR3 reads CAISGGGEASSYNEQFF. The CDR3 nucleotides are TGTGCCATCAGTGGCGGGGGCGAGGCCTCCTCCTACAATGAGCAGTTCTTC. The chain links TRBV10-3 to TRBJ2-1, with a possible D match to TRBD2 (7 bases). Germline V gene sequence: CDR1 ENHRY, CDR2 SYGVKD. V was trimmed by 4 bases and J by 0 bases, leaving 16 bases between them. The CDR3 is made up of 17 amino acids.